The present T cell receptor (beta chain) was sequenced within a study of spatial heterogeneity in lung cancer. Study-wide points: Counts that tracked tumor mutation counts were those of expanded intratumoral alpha and beta TCRs. In tumor T cells, estimated coverage reached roughly 7% for alpha chains and approximately 14% for beta chains.

The presence of a unique molecular identifier marked each TCR cDNA molecule. Each CDR3 protein gets one entry after TCRdb re-called the 5' RACE reads with MiXCR. The repertoire holds around 100,000 distinct CDR3 sequences, with around 4.3% as singletons. Specified time point: sample taken at primary tumor resection. Donors were approximately 70 untreated early-stage non-small cell lung cancer patients. Whole RNA from tumor, nontumor lung or frozen PBMC was sequenced unsorted. V dropped 7 bases and J dropped 6; count of bases not matched to a gene: 8. The CDR3 covers 14 residues. From germline, CDR1 is MNHEY and CDR2 SMNVEV (reference sequence). This clonotype was picked up many times. Its cognate antigen is unknown.

This chain joins TRBV27 and TRBJ2-5, with 10 bases matching TRBD2. The sample in question was lung tumor tissue, obtained at surgery. This receptor was identified in a male donor with early-stage non-small cell lung cancer. The CDR3 reads CASKASGSMKTQYF. CDR3 nucleotide sequence: TGTGCCAGCAAGGCTAGCGGGAGTATGAAGACCCAGTACTTC.